This T cell receptor beta chain was obtained from a study of OX40 agonist ivuxolimab in advanced cancers. For the study at large: Patient treatment consisted of intravenous ivuxolimab administration every 2 weeks at 0.01 to 10 mg/kg. Study-wide points: Clonal expansion was among the lowest in partial responders at 0.1-3.0 mg/kg, especially CD8+. At 0.1 to 3.0 mg/kg, CD4+ and CD8+ blood T cells expanded clonally by week 6.

Assay used: immunoSEQ multiplex PCR; TCRdb lists only in-frame clones, some missing. The repertoire holds roughly 86,000 clones, with roughly 90% as singletons. Regarding this clone: Its antigen is as yet unknown.

The CDR3 runs to 17 residues. J is TRBJ2-5 and V is TRBV21-1; the table's D call, TRBD2, was not checked against the DNA. TRBV21-1 is tagged as a pseudogene. Specimen: CD4+ or CD8+ T cells sorted from blood, collected in a trial of the OX40 agonist ivuxolimab. The TCR comes from an adult with an advanced solid tumor such as melanoma, head and neck, liver or kidney cancer. In DNA form, the CDR3 reads TGTGCCAGCAGCAAAGGGGGGGACCTCGGGGCACAAGAGACCCAGTACTTC. Translating gives CASSKGGDLGAQETQYF.